One sample yielded the 2 T cell receptor beta chains listed below, sequenced in a study of Ad26.COV2.S vaccination and SARS-CoV-2 variants (dated by TCRdb to the early 2020s). The library relied on the immunoSEQ multiplex PCR assay. The source is immuneACCESS, and TCRdb retained only in-frame sequences with V and J called. Part of the clones is not carried over; for the studies checked, unresolved V genes explain less than half of this, and the remainder is unexplained. The sample table shows roughly 350,000 clones, and about 89% are seen once. Approximately 5% of the sample belongs to the ten largest clones. The treatment or condition label, read with the paper, signifies: about 20 received Ad26.COV2.S at low or high dose, single or two shots; about 5 received placebo; per-sample allocation not given. Repertoires of vaccine and placebo recipients were sequenced from samples taken on day 63 after the first injection.

This material consisted of peripheral blood, taken in a trial of Ad26.COV2.S vaccine versus placebo. Every receptor here comes from a person between 18 and 60 years old who received the Ad26.COV2.S COVID-19 vaccine or a placebo.

The chain employs TRBV24-1 and TRBJ1-1; TRBD1 agrees at 7 bases. The CDR3 consists of 15 residues. Germline trimming cut 0 bases from V and 5 bases from J; bases unmatched to any gene: 5. The germline CDR1 and CDR2 sequences are KGHDR and SFDVKD. Written as DNA, the CDR3 is TGTGCCACCAGTGATTTGGAGGGGGCGAGAACTGAAGCTTTCTTT. Encoded protein: CATSDLEGARTEAFF.

The rearrangement uses TRBV9 and TRBJ1-2; perhaps TRBD1 as D (5 bases). V was cut by 3 bases and J by 0 bases, with 15 bases left in between. Looked up from germline, CDR1 is SGDLS and CDR2 is YYNGEE. The CDR3 has 16 amino acids. CDR3 in DNA: TGTGCCAGCAGCGGAGTTAGGGACGGTTCTAACTATGGCTACACCTTC. Amino acids: CASSGVRDGSNYGYTF.